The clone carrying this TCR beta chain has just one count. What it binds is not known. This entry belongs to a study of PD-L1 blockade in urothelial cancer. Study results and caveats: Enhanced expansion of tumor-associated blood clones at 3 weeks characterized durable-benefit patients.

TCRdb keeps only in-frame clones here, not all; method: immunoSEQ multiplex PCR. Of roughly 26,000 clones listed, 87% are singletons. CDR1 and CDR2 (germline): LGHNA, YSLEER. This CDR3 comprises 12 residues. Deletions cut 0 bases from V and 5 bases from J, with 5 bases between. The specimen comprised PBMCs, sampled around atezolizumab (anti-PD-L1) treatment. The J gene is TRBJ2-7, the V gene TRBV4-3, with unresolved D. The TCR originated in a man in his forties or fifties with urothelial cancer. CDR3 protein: CASSQDSHEQYF. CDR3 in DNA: TGCGCCAGCAGCCAAGACAGTCACGAGCAGTACTTC.